This T cell receptor (beta chain) emerged from a study of cytomegalovirus exposure and HLA in healthy donors. Study as a whole: Unique TCR beta sequences numbering approximately 120 million came from some 200 million T cells in an earlier analysis.

PCR was performed using 60 Vbeta and 13 Jbeta primers. Clones were sequenced by immunoSEQ multiplex PCR, and TCRdb holds only the in-frame ones, with some missing. Of about 130,000 clones listed, 74% are singletons. The material sequenced was PBMCs. The clonotype originates from a man younger than 35 in good health and CMV-seropositive.

The CDR3 DNA follows: TGTGCCAGCTCGCTGGACAGGGGGCATGGCTACACCTTC. This translates into CASSLDRGHGYTF. The J gene is TRBJ1-2, the V gene TRBV13, with 11 bases fitting TRBD1. The germline V gene has CDR1 PRHDT and CDR2 FYEKMQ (reference sequence). V lost 8 bases, J lost 6 bases, and 5 bases stayed unmatched. The CDR3 sequence is 13 residues long.